This TCR beta chain was obtained from a study of spatial heterogeneity in lung cancer. This clonotype was seen repeatedly, ten times or more. V shed 2 bases and J 5 bases; nucleotides not matched to a gene: 6. Per the germline V gene, CDR1 is SQVTM and CDR2 is ANQGSEA. There are 14 residues in the CDR3. Time point given: sample taken at primary tumor resection. TCRs were sequenced from unsorted whole RNA of tumor, nontumor lung or PBMC. Samples were donated by 72 untreated early-stage non-small cell lung cancer patients. Unique molecular identifiers tagged every individual TCR cDNA molecule. A single record per CDR3 protein comes from TCRdb applying MiXCR to the 5' RACE reads. The sample carries about 92,000 distinct CDR3 sequences, over 9.5% recorded once.

This TCR came from a male donor with early-stage non-small cell lung cancer. Sequenced here: PBMCs, sampled at surgery. This chain connects TRBV29-1 to TRBJ2-5, with 9 bases identical to TRBD1. Here the CDR3 reads CSVERGQGIETQYF. CDR3 nucleotide sequence: TGCAGCGTTGAAAGGGGACAGGGAATTGAGACCCAGTACTTC.